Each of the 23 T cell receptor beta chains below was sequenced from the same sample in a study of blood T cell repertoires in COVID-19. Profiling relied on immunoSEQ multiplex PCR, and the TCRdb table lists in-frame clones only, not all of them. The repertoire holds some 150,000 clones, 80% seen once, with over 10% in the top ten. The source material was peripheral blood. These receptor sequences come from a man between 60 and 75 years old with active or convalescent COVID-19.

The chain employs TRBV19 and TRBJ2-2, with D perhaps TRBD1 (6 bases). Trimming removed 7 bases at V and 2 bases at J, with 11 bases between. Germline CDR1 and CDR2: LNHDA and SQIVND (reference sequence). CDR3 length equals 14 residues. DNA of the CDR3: TGTGCCAGTATATACAGGGCTAACACCGGGGAGCTGTTTTTT. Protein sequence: CASIYRANTGELFF.

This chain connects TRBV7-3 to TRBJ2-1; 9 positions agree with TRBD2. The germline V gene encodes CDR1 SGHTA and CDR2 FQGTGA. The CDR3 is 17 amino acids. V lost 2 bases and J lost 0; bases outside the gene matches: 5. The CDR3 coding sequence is TGTGCCAGCAGCTTAGGGGTTAGCGGGGGCTCCTACAATGAGCAGTTCTTC. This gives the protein CASSLGVSGGSYNEQFF.

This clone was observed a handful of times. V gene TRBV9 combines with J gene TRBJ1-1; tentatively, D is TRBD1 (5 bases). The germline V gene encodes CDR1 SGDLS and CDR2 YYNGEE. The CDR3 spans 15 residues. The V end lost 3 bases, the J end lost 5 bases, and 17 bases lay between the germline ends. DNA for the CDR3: TGTGCCAGCAGCGATCGGAGCGGGGCGAGGACTGAAGCTTTCTTT. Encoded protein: CASSDRSGARTEAFF.

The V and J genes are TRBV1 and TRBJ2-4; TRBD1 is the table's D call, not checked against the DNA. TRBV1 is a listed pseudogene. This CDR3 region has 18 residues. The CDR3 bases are TGCACCAGCAGCCAGACAACGGACCCACCAGGGCTCAAAAACATTCAGTACTTC. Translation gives CTSSQTTDPPGLKNIQYF.

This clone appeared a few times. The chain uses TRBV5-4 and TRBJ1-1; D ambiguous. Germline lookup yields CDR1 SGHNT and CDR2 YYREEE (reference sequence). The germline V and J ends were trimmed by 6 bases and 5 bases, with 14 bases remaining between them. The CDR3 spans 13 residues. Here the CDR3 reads CASTSRGETEAFF. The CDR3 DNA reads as TGTGCCAGCACCTCACGAGGAGAAACTGAAGCTTTCTTT.

The CDR3 protein is CASSLEWATPHEQFF. The CDR3 DNA is TGTGCCAGCAGCTTAGAGTGGGCCACCCCACATGAGCAGTTCTTC. V and J are TRBV11-2 and TRBJ2-1, with D hard to call. Germline V gene sequence: CDR1 SGHAT, CDR2 FQNNGV. This CDR3 spans 15 amino acids. V lost 0 bases, J lost 8 bases, and 14 bases lay in between.

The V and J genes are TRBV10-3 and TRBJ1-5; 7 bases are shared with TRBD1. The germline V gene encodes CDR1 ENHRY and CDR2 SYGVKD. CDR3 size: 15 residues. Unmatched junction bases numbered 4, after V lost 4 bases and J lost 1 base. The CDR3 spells CAISGQGGSNQPQHF. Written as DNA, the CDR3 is TGTGCCATCAGTGGACAGGGTGGAAGCAATCAGCCCCAGCATTTT.

The DNA of the CDR3 is TGTGCCAATTCGGTGGACAGGGAGAACACCGGGGAGCTGTTTTTT. It is translated as CANSVDRENTGELFF. The chain joins TRBV27 to TRBJ2-2; the match to TRBD1 covers 8 bases. Germline CDR1 and CDR2: MNHEY and SMNVEV (reference sequence). This CDR3 region has 15 residues. The trim removed 10 bases at V and 1 base at J, leaving 8 bases unmatched.

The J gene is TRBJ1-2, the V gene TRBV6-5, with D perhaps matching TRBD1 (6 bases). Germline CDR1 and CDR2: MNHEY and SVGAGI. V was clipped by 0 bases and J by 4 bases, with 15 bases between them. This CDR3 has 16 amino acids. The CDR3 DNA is TGTGCCAGCAGTTACTCGACAGGCAGGAGCCTCTATGGCTACACCTTC. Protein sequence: CASSYSTGRSLYGYTF.

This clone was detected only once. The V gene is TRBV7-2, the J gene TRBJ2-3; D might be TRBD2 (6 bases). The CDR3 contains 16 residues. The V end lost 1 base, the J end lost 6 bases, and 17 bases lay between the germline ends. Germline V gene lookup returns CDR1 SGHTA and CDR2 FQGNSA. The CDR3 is CASSLGGGAVADTQYF. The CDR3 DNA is TGTGCCAGCAGCTTAGGGGGCGGGGCCGTGGCCGATACGCAGTATTTT.

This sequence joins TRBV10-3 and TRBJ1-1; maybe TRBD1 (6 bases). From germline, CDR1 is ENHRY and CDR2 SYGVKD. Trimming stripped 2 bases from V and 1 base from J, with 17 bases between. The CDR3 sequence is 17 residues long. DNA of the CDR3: TGTGCCATCAGTGAGCCCTCAGCGGGGGGCCAGAACACTGAAGCTTTCTTT. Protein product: CAISEPSAGGQNTEAFF.

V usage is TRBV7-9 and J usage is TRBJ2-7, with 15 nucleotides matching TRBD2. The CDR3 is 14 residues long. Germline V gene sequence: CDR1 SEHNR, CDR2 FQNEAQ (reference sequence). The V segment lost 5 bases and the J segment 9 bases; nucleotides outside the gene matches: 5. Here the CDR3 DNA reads TGTGCCAGCAGCCCGGGACTAGCGGGAGGAGGGCAGTACTTC. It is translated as CASSPGLAGGGQYF.

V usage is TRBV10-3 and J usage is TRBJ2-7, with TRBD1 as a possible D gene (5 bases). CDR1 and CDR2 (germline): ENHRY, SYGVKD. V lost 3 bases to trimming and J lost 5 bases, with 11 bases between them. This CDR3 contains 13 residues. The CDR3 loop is CAISEVWTNEQYF. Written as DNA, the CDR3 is TGTGCCATCAGTGAAGTTTGGACAAACGAGCAGTACTTC.

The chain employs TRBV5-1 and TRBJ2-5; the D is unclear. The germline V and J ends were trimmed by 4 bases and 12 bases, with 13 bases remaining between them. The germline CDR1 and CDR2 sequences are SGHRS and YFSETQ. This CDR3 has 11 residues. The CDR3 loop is CASSAGIAKYF. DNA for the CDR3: TGCGCCAGCAGCGCCGGCATAGCCAAGTACTTC.

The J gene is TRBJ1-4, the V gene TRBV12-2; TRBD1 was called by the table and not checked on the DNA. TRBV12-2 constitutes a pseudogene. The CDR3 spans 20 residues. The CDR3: CASRLASSRDSGATNEKLFF. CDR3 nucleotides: TGTGCAAGTCGCTTAGCGTCGTCCAGGGACAGTGGGGCAACTAATGAAAAACTGTTTTTT.

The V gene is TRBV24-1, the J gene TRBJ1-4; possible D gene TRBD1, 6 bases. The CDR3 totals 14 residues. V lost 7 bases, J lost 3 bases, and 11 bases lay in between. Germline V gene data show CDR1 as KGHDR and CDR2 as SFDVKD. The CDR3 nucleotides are TGTGCCACCAGCAGGGGCTCGGCTAATGAAAAACTGTTTTTT. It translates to CATSRGSANEKLFF.

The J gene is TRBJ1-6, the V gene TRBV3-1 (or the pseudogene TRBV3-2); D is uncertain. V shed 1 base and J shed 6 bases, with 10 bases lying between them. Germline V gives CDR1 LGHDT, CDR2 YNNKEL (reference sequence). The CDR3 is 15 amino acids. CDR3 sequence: CASSQVSGANSPLHF. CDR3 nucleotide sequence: TGTGCCAGCAGCCAAGTGTCCGGAGCTAATTCACCCCTCCACTTT.

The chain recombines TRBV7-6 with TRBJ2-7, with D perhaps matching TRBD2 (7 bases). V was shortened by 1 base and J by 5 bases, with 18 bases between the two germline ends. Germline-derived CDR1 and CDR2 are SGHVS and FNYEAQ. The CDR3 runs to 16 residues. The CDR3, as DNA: TGTGCCAGCAGCTTAGGAGGGGGGCTAGCGGCAGACGAGCAGTACTTC. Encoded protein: CASSLGGGLAADEQYF.

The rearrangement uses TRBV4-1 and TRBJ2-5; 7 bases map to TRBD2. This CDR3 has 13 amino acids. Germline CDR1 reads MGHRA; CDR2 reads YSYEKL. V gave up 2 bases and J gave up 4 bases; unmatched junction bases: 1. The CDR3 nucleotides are TGCGCCAGCAGCCAAATAGCGGGAGAGACCCAGTACTTC. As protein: CASSQIAGETQYF.

In nucleotides, the CDR3 is TGTGCCAGCAGCCATTGGAGGGCCTCCTACGAGCAGTACTTC. This sequence encodes CASSHWRASYEQYF. The chain carries TRBV11-2 and TRBJ2-7, with D perhaps TRBD2 (6 bases). Germline V gene data show CDR1 as SGHAT and CDR2 as FQNNGV. The CDR3 extends over 14 amino acids. The ends were cut back, 5 bases at V and 0 bases at J, with 11 bases in the middle.

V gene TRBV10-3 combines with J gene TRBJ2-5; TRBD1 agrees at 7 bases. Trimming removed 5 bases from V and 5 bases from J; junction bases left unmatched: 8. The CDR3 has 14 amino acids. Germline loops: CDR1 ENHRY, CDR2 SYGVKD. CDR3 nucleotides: TGTGCCATCAGTATACAGGGGTCCGGGGAGACCCAGTACTTC. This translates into CAISIQGSGETQYF.

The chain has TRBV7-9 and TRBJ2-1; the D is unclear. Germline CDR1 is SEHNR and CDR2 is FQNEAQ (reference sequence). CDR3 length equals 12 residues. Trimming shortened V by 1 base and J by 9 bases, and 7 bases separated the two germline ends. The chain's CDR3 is CASSLGPLEQFF. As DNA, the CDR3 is TGTGCCAGCAGCTTAGGGCCGCTTGAGCAGTTCTTC.

Written as DNA, the CDR3 is TGTGCCAGCAGCTTAGGGCTGTCTGGAAACACCATATATTTT. Residues: CASSLGLSGNTIYF. The rearrangement uses TRBV7-2 and TRBJ1-3; D remains ambiguous. From germline, CDR1 is SGHTA and CDR2 FQGNSA. V lost 1 base, J lost 1 base, and 5 bases lay in between. This CDR3 has 14 residues.